This T cell receptor (beta chain) was captured by sequencing in a study of blood T cell repertoires in COVID-19. Study-level background: Specimens from acute and convalescent COVID-19 originated in the United States, Italy and Spain. PBMCs, B-cell-depleted T cells, or T cells provided the cDNA or gDNA that made up the material.

From germline, CDR1 is ENHRY and CDR2 SYGVKD. The CDR3 has 17 amino acids. After removal of 8 bases from V and 2 bases from J, the junction contained 14 bases not matched to a gene. Methods used by the authors: Estimation of nucleated cell counts relied on the amplification of reference gene primers. The method was immunoSEQ multiplex PCR; TCRdb's version includes in-frame clones alone and lacks a portion of them. That table gives V, J and clone size, and the DNA gave D and trimming. The sample consists of hundreds of thousands of clones, 75% to 90% of them appearing once. The Seattle site enrolled patients during active infection and followed them longitudinally.

Sequenced: peripheral blood. This sequence was found in a woman between 55 and 75 years old with COVID-19, enrolled during active disease. The chain recombines TRBV10-3 with TRBJ2-5, with TRBD1 identical over 10 bases. In DNA form, the CDR3 reads TGTGCCATCCGAGCCTACGACGGACAGGGGGGGCAAGAGACCCAGTACTTC. This gives the protein CAIRAYDGQGGQETQYF.